The source of this T cell receptor (beta chain) is a study of shared clonotypes between healthy human individuals. TCRdb's table, derived via immunoSEQ multiplex PCR, lists solely in-frame clones and lacks some. The table shows about 2 million clones, with 85% to 95% occurring only once. The germline V gene encodes CDR1 SEHNR and CDR2 FQNEAQ (reference sequence). This CDR3 has 14 amino acids. V was clipped by 5 bases and J by 10 bases; unmatched bases: 9. The sample consisted of naive CD4+ T cells sorted from blood. Specified subset: CD45RA+ positively selected. The clonotype originates from a man younger than 35 in good health. The chain couples TRBV7-9 to TRBJ1-4, with 8 bases identical to TRBD1. This CDR3 reads CASSPGQGGGKLFF. The CDR3, as DNA: TGTGCCAGCAGCCCCGGACAGGGAGGGGGAAAACTGTTTTTT.